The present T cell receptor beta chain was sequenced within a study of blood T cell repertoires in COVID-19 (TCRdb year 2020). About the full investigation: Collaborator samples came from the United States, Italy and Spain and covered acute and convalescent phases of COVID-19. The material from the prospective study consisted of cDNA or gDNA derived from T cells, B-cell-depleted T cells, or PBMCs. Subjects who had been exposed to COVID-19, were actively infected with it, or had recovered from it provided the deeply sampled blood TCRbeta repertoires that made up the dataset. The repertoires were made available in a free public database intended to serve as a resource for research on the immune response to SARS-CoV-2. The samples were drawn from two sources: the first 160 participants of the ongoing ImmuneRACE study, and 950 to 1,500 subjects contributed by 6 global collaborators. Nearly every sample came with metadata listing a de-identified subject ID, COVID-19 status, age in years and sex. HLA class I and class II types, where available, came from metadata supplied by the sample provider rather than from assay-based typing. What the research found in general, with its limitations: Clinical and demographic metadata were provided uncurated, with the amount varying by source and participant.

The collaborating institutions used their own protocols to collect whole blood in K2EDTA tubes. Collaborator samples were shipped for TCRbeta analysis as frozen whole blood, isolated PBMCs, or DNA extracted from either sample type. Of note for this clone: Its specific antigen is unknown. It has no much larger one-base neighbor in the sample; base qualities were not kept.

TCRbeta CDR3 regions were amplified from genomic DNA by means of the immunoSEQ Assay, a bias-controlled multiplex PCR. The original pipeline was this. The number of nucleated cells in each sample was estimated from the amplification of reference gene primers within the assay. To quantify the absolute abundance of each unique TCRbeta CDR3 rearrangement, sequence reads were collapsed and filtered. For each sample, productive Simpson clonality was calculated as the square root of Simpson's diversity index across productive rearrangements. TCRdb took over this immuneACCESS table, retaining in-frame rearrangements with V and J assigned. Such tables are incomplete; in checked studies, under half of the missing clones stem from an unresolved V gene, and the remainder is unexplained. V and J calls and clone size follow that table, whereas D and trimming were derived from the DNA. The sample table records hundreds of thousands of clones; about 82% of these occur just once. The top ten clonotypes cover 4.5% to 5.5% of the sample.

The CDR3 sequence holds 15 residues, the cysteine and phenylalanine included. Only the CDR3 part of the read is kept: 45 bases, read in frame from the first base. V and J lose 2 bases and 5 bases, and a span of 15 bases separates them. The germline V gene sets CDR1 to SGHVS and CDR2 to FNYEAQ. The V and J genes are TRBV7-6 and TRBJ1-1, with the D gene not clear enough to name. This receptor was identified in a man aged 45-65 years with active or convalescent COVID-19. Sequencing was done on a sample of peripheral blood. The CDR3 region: CASSLIPNEGTEAFF. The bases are TGTGCCAGCAGCTTAATCCCGAACGAGGGAACTGAAGCTTTCTTT.